The present T cell receptor (beta chain) was sequenced within a study of T-cell memory formation after mild COVID-19. About the research overall: The study found TCR clusters largely donor specific.

General study points: Researchers could not confirm that second-wave clones peaking on day 37 targeted SARS-CoV-2. Clones contracting across day 15 to 85 had a balanced CD4/CD8 profile; later expanding clones leaned CD4+.

Looked up from germline, CDR1 is DFQATT and CDR2 is SNEGSKA (reference sequence). The CDR3 totals 14 residues. The germline V and J ends were trimmed by 5 bases and 1 base, with 15 bases remaining between them. One entry per CDR3 protein results from TCRdb running MiXCR on the 5' RACE reads. The table has a few hundred thousand distinct CDR3 sequences, about 21% seen once. Comments on this clonotype: Its antigen is unidentified.

The source material was PBMCs or a T cell subset sorted from them (not recorded which). The chain carries TRBV20-1 and TRBJ2-7; D might be TRBD2 (6 bases). This clonotype was sampled from an adult woman who had mild COVID-19 (a few samples of this study predate the infection). Cell type and time point are not known. The chain's CDR3 is CSAGGSSGSYEQYF. The CDR3 DNA sequence: TGCAGTGCTGGGGGAAGTAGCGGTTCCTACGAGCAGTACTTC.